This T cell receptor beta chain was observed in a study of post-analysis software for immune sequencing data. Study in general: Progressive-relapsing, secondary progressive and relapsing-remitting multiple sclerosis were among the disease courses included. Study-level points and caveats: Samples sharing a preparation batch grouped tightly together when assessed by F measure. Among 5 or 6 TRBV segments more frequent in patients than controls were TRBV5-6, TRBV5-1 and TRBV20-1. People with multiple sclerosis had a significantly lower normalized Chao1 diversity than controls did.

As concerns this clonotype: Its target is not known.

The TCR beta cDNA libraries carried unique molecular identifiers. Input amounts of about 0.85 to 11 million T cells were used. These gave around 500,000 cDNA molecules, so each molecule approximated one T cell. TCRdb re-called the PCR reads with MiXCR, one entry per CDR3 protein. This table holds a few hundred thousand distinct CDR3 sequences, approximately 34% found once. CDR1 is SGHRS, CDR2 YFSETQ, per germline. V lost 0 bases and J lost 0, with 6 bases in between. CDR3 length: 14 amino acids. V is TRBV5-1 and J is TRBJ1-1; D is undetermined. The sequencing input was blood. The sequence came from a girl aged 5-17 years with multiple sclerosis. CDR3 in amino acids: CASSLEVLNTEAFF. In nucleotides, the CDR3 is TGCGCCAGCAGCTTGGAGGTCTTGAACACTGAAGCTTTCTTT.